Listed below are T cell receptor beta chains from one sample, sequenced in a study of cytomegalovirus exposure and HLA in healthy donors. This table comes from immunoSEQ multiplex PCR, and its TCRdb copy is limited to in-frame clones, with some not included. The top ten clones hold 2.7% of a sample with about 88,000 clones, roughly 69% of them seen once. What was sequenced was PBMCs. The receptor set was obtained from a man between 50 and 59 years old in good health and CMV-seronegative. CDR3s include the opening cysteine and the closing phenylalanine or tryptophan. D genes are given only for firm matches. Some rows have no size entry. The others give once, few or many, or a class for an expanded clone.

CDR3aa: CATSTLWGTGSNQPQHF
CDR3nt: TGTGCCACCAGCACCCTATGGGGGACAGGGAGCAATCAGCCCCAGCATTTT
abundance: -
j_gene: TRBJ1-5
d_gene: TRBD1
v_gene: TRBV15

CDR3aa: CASSPGQGSYEQHF
CDR3nt: TGTGCCAGCAGCCCAGGACAGGGATCCTACGAGCAGCACTTC
abundance: once
j_gene: TRBJ2-7
d_gene: TRBD1
v_gene: TRBV9

CDR3aa: CASSLGTGETQYF
CDR3nt: TGCGCCAGCAGCTTGGGGACAGGAGAGACCCAGTACTTC
abundance: -
j_gene: TRBJ2-5
d_gene: TRBD1
v_gene: TRBV5-1

CDR3aa: CASSLMRGAYNEQFF
CDR3nt: TGTGCCAGCAGCTTAATGCGGGGCGCCTACAATGAGCAGTTCTTC
abundance: -
j_gene: TRBJ2-1
d_gene: -
v_gene: TRBV7-2

CDR3aa: CASSKLQGSGELFF
CDR3nt: TGCGCCAGCAGCAAGCTACAGGGGAGCGGGGAGCTGTTTTTT
abundance: -
j_gene: TRBJ2-2
d_gene: TRBD1
v_gene: TRBV5-1

CDR3aa: CASSAAGTGGRNEQFF
CDR3nt: TGTGCCAGCAGTGCAGCCGGGACAGGGGGCAGGAATGAGCAGTTCTTC
abundance: -
j_gene: TRBJ2-1
d_gene: TRBD1
v_gene: TRBV25-1

CDR3aa: CASSGTGKNQPQHF
CDR3nt: TGTGCCAGCAGTGGGACAGGGAAAAACCAGCCCCAGCATTTT
abundance: -
j_gene: TRBJ1-5
d_gene: TRBD1
v_gene: TRBV25-1

CDR3aa: CASRVVGEQFF
CDR3nt: TGCGCCAGCAGGGTTGTCGGTGAGCAGTTCTTC
abundance: -
j_gene: TRBJ2-1
d_gene: -
v_gene: TRBV5-1

CDR3aa: CASSPTGWETQYF
CDR3nt: TGCGCCAGCAGCCCGACAGGGTGGGAGACCCAGTACTTC
abundance: -
j_gene: TRBJ2-5
d_gene: TRBD1
v_gene: TRBV5-1

CDR3aa: CASSLQGLSNQPQHF
CDR3nt: TGCGCCAGCAGCTTACAGGGCCTTAGCAATCAGCCCCAGCATTTT
abundance: few
j_gene: TRBJ1-5
d_gene: -
v_gene: TRBV4-1

CDR3aa: CAWSVLLRTGYEQYF
CDR3nt: TGTGCCTGGAGTGTCCTACTCCGGACTGGTTACGAGCAGTACTTC
abundance: -
j_gene: TRBJ2-7
d_gene: -
v_gene: TRBV30

CDR3aa: CASSLDSYGYTF
CDR3nt: TGTGCCAGCAGCTTAGACAGCTATGGCTACACCTTC
abundance: -
j_gene: TRBJ1-2
d_gene: -
v_gene: TRBV7-9

CDR3aa: CASSMIDRGSGELFF
CDR3nt: TGTGCCAGTAGTATGATCGACAGGGGATCAGGGGAGCTGTTTTTT
abundance: -
j_gene: TRBJ2-2
d_gene: TRBD1
v_gene: TRBV19

CDR3aa: CASSQGQANTEAFF
CDR3nt: TGTGCCAGCAGCCAAGGACAGGCTAACACTGAAGCTTTCTTT
abundance: -
j_gene: TRBJ1-1
d_gene: -
v_gene: TRBV4-2

CDR3aa: CASSLSVRQEGQPQHF
CDR3nt: TGCGCCAGCAGCTTGTCCGTGCGACAGGAAGGGCAGCCCCAGCATTTT
abundance: -
j_gene: TRBJ1-5
d_gene: -
v_gene: TRBV5-1

CDR3aa: CASSLGDSEAFF
CDR3nt: TGTGCCAGCAGCTTAGGGGACAGTGAAGCTTTCTTT
abundance: -
j_gene: TRBJ1-1
d_gene: TRBD1
v_gene: TRBV7-9

CDR3aa: CASSERTGGWTEAFF
CDR3nt: TGTGCCAGTAGTGAAAGGACAGGGGGCTGGACTGAAGCTTTCTTT
abundance: -
j_gene: TRBJ1-1
d_gene: TRBD1
v_gene: TRBV19

CDR3aa: CASSLEGGTTNYGYTF
CDR3nt: TGCGCCAGCAGTCTCGAAGGGGGCACCACGAACTATGGCTACACCTTC
abundance: few
j_gene: TRBJ1-2
d_gene: TRBD1
v_gene: TRBV4-1

CDR3aa: CASSPFGPGGNQPQHF
CDR3nt: TGTGCCAGCAGTCCCTTTGGGCCAGGTGGCAATCAGCCCCAGCATTTT
abundance: once
j_gene: TRBJ1-5
d_gene: -
v_gene: TRBV2

CDR3aa: CASGRGQELQETQYF
CDR3nt: TGTGCTAGTGGCCGGGGACAGGAGCTCCAAGAGACCCAGTACTTC
abundance: -
j_gene: TRBJ2-5
d_gene: TRBD1
v_gene: TRBV12-5

CDR3aa: CASSRPGLERSDTQYF
CDR3nt: TGTGCCAGCAGCCGTCCGGGACTAGAAAGGTCAGATACGCAGTATTTT
abundance: -
j_gene: TRBJ2-3
d_gene: TRBD2
v_gene: TRBV13

CDR3aa: CASRQIAGAYEQYF
CDR3nt: TGTGCCAGCAGACAAATAGCGGGCGCCTACGAGCAGTACTTC
abundance: -
j_gene: TRBJ2-7
d_gene: TRBD2
v_gene: TRBV6-6

CDR3aa: CASSYTGTGNNEQFF
CDR3nt: TGTGCCAGCAGTTACACCGGGACAGGCAACAATGAGCAGTTCTTC
abundance: -
j_gene: TRBJ2-1
d_gene: TRBD1
v_gene: TRBV6-5

CDR3aa: CASSADRANEKLFF
CDR3nt: TGCGCCAGCAGCGCAGACAGGGCTAATGAAAAACTGTTTTTT
abundance: -
j_gene: TRBJ1-4
d_gene: TRBD1
v_gene: TRBV5-1

CDR3aa: CASSLPFATNEKLFF
CDR3nt: TGTGCCAGCAGCTTACCTTTTGCAACTAATGAAAAACTGTTTTTT
abundance: -
j_gene: TRBJ1-4
d_gene: -
v_gene: TRBV11-3

CDR3aa: CASSYSTQGSEKLFF
CDR3nt: TGTGCCAGCAGTTACTCGACCCAGGGGAGTGAAAAACTGTTTTTT
abundance: -
j_gene: TRBJ1-4
d_gene: -
v_gene: TRBV6-6

CDR3aa: CASTSPGGHQTNTEAFF
CDR3nt: TGTGCCAGCACTTCTCCAGGGGGCCACCAAACGAACACTGAAGCTTTCTTT
abundance: -
j_gene: TRBJ1-1
d_gene: TRBD1
v_gene: TRBV28

CDR3aa: CATSRDRRGRDYGYTF
CDR3nt: TGTGCCACCAGCAGAGATCGAAGGGGAAGGGACTATGGCTACACCTTC
abundance: once
j_gene: TRBJ1-2
d_gene: -
v_gene: TRBV15

CDR3aa: CASSSWREGIGELFF
CDR3nt: TGTGCCAGCAGCTCCTGGCGAGAGGGTATCGGGGAGCTGTTTTTT
abundance: -
j_gene: TRBJ2-2
d_gene: -
v_gene: TRBV7-9

CDR3aa: CAIRSRDREGEQFF
CDR3nt: TGTGCCATCAGATCGAGGGACAGGGAAGGTGAGCAGTTCTTC
abundance: -
j_gene: TRBJ2-1
d_gene: TRBD1
v_gene: TRBV10-3

CDR3aa: CAIRDQLQGSGNTIYF
CDR3nt: TGTGCCATCAGAGATCAATTACAGGGGTCTGGAAACACCATATATTTT
abundance: -
j_gene: TRBJ1-3
d_gene: TRBD1
v_gene: TRBV10-3

CDR3aa: CASRLTSPRVTGELFF
CDR3nt: TGCGCCAGCAGACTGACCTCCCCCAGGGTAACCGGGGAGCTGTTTTTT
abundance: few
j_gene: TRBJ2-2
d_gene: -
v_gene: TRBV10-1

CDR3aa: CASSLWTGETQYF
CDR3nt: TGTGCCAGTAGTTTATGGACTGGGGAGACCCAGTACTTC
abundance: -
j_gene: TRBJ2-5
d_gene: -
v_gene: TRBV19

CDR3aa: CASSLRQGSETQYF
CDR3nt: TGTGCCAGCAGCTTGCGACAGGGGTCGGAGACCCAGTACTTC
abundance: -
j_gene: TRBJ2-5
d_gene: TRBD1
v_gene: TRBV5-4

CDR3aa: CASSGERGVYSPLHF
CDR3nt: TGTGCCAGCAGTGGGGAGCGGGGAGTTTATTCACCCCTCCACTTT
abundance: -
j_gene: TRBJ1-6
d_gene: -
v_gene: TRBV25-1

CDR3aa: CASSVGQGAVETQYF
CDR3nt: TGTGCCAGCAGCGTGGGACAGGGGGCGGTTGAGACCCAGTACTTC
abundance: -
j_gene: TRBJ2-5
d_gene: TRBD1
v_gene: TRBV9

CDR3aa: CASWVREITGELFF
CDR3nt: TGTGCCAGCTGGGTACGGGAGATAACCGGGGAGCTGTTTTTT
abundance: -
j_gene: TRBJ2-2
d_gene: -
v_gene: TRBV5-4

CDR3aa: CASSLSLARVYNEQFF
CDR3nt: TGCGCCAGCAGCTTATCGCTAGCTAGGGTCTACAATGAGCAGTTCTTC
abundance: -
j_gene: TRBJ2-1
d_gene: -
v_gene: TRBV5-1

CDR3aa: CASSRGSNQPQHF
CDR3nt: TGCGCCAGCTCACGGGGTAGCAATCAGCCCCAGCATTTT
abundance: once
j_gene: TRBJ1-5
d_gene: -
v_gene: TRBV4-1

CDR3aa: CASNQGWGYQETQYF
CDR3nt: TGTGCCAGCAACCAGGGATGGGGATATCAGGAGACCCAGTACTTC
abundance: -
j_gene: TRBJ2-5
d_gene: -
v_gene: TRBV2

CDR3aa: CSARQQEKLFF
CDR3nt: TGCAGTGCCAGACAACAGGAAAAACTGTTTTTT
abundance: -
j_gene: TRBJ1-4
d_gene: -
v_gene: TRBV20-1

CDR3aa: CASGIQGVNQPQHF
CDR3nt: TGTGCCAGCGGGATACAGGGGGTGAATCAGCCCCAGCATTTT
abundance: -
j_gene: TRBJ1-5
d_gene: TRBD1
v_gene: TRBV2

CDR3aa: CASSYSEGWTGNTIYF
CDR3nt: TGTGCCAGCAGTTACTCGGAGGGATGGACTGGAAACACCATATATTTT
abundance: few
j_gene: TRBJ1-3
d_gene: -
v_gene: TRBV6-5

CDR3aa: CASSPYGDTQYF
CDR3nt: TGTGCCAGCTCACCGTACGGGGATACGCAGTATTTT
abundance: -
j_gene: TRBJ2-3
d_gene: -
v_gene: TRBV18

CDR3aa: CASSIPSNTEAFF
CDR3nt: TGTGCCAGTAGTATTCCATCGAACACTGAAGCTTTCTTT
abundance: -
j_gene: TRBJ1-1
d_gene: -
v_gene: TRBV19

CDR3aa: CASSQSLQSRGHSPLHF
CDR3nt: TGCGCCAGCAGCCAATCTCTCCAGTCCAGGGGCCATTCACCCCTCCACTTT
abundance: -
j_gene: TRBJ1-6
d_gene: -
v_gene: TRBV4-1

CDR3aa: CASSQSGTGVSEQFF
CDR3nt: TGTGCCAGCTCGCAATCCGGGACAGGGGTGAGTGAGCAGTTCTTC
abundance: -
j_gene: TRBJ2-1
d_gene: TRBD1
v_gene: TRBV18

CDR3aa: CASSIDGPGQNQPQHF
CDR3nt: TGTGCCAGTAGTATCGATGGGCCAGGCCAGAATCAGCCCCAGCATTTT
abundance: few
j_gene: TRBJ1-5
d_gene: -
v_gene: TRBV19

CDR3aa: CASSFRTTGTGANVLTF
CDR3nt: TGTGCCAGCAGCTTTCGAACAACAGGGACTGGGGCCAACGTCCTGACTTTC
abundance: -
j_gene: TRBJ2-6
d_gene: -
v_gene: TRBV4-2

CDR3aa: CATSSGWATEAFF
CDR3nt: TGTGCCACCTCAAGTGGCTGGGCCACTGAAGCTTTCTTT
abundance: many
j_gene: TRBJ1-1
d_gene: -
v_gene: TRBV28

CDR3aa: CASSWGDGYTF
CDR3nt: TGTGCCAGCAGTTGGGGCGATGGCTACACCTTC
abundance: -
j_gene: TRBJ1-2
d_gene: -
v_gene: TRBV6-5

CDR3aa: CASSRAAWVIGELFF
CDR3nt: TGTGCCAGCAGCCGCGCGGCGTGGGTTATCGGGGAGCTGTTTTTT
abundance: -
j_gene: TRBJ2-2
d_gene: -
v_gene: TRBV7-2

CDR3aa: CASSAASDMRDEAFF
CDR3nt: TGTGCCAGCAGCGCCGCGTCGGATATGAGGGATGAAGCTTTCTTT
abundance: -
j_gene: TRBJ1-1
d_gene: -
v_gene: TRBV9

CDR3aa: CATSRDVASGLNTF
CDR3nt: TGTGCCACCAGCAGAGACGTCGCCAGCGGCCTTAACACCTTC
abundance: -
j_gene: TRBJ1-2
d_gene: -
v_gene: TRBV15

CDR3aa: CASSRFGGQETQYF
CDR3nt: TGTGCCAGCAGCCGTTTCGGCGGACAAGAGACCCAGTACTTC
abundance: -
j_gene: TRBJ2-5
d_gene: -
v_gene: TRBV2

CDR3aa: CASSRNEQFF
CDR3nt: TGTGCCAGCAGCCGCAATGAGCAGTTCTTC
abundance: -
j_gene: TRBJ2-1
d_gene: -
v_gene: TRBV6-6

CDR3aa: CASSPDSYIYF
CDR3nt: TGTGCCAGCAGCCCTGACAGTTACATATATTTT
abundance: once
j_gene: TRBJ1-3
d_gene: -
v_gene: TRBV7-2

CDR3aa: CASTPQGYEKLFF
CDR3nt: TGTGCCAGCACGCCCCAGGGATACGAAAAACTGTTTTTT
abundance: once
j_gene: TRBJ1-4
d_gene: -
v_gene: TRBV2